A single T cell receptor (beta chain) is shown here with its context. The antigen is not known. The data originate from a study of T cell responses to AZD1222 COVID-19 vaccine. The CDR3 has 14 residues. Trimming removed 2 bases from V and 8 bases from J; junction bases left unmatched: 2. The germline gives CDR1 SGHTA, CDR2 FQGTGA. Study observations and caveats: Seropositive status at baseline applied to only five or six AZD1222 recipients. At 160-218 and 743-854, vaccine-associated CD4 TCRs were dominant, and they spanned spike.

Sequencing used immunoSEQ multiplex PCR; TCRdb keeps in-frame clones, though not all of them. The sample lists 200,000 to 250,000 clones, about 95% occurring once. This receptor was taken from an adult who received the MenACWY meningococcal vaccine as a control. The source was peripheral blood, collected 28 days after the second dose of the MenACWY control vaccine. This rearrangement joins TRBV7-3 to TRBJ1-6, with TRBD1 matching 8 bases. CDR3 sequence (DNA): TGTGCCAGCAGCTTACAGGGGGCGGATTCACCCCTCCACTTT. It yields the protein CASSLQGADSPLHF.